This passage covers 8 T cell receptor beta chains from one sample sequenced in a study of T cell repertoires in cytomegalovirus infection. These receptors' antigens are unknown. MiXCR, run by TCRdb on the reads, gives a single entry per CDR3 protein. This sample has 80,000 to 95,000 distinct CDR3 sequences, with approximately 30% found just once. The source material was CD8+ T cells from cultured PBMCs, sampled from culture after CMV antigen stimulation. The origin of the receptors is a human donor in good health (CMV status not recorded). Some clones in this sample may be carry-over from other donors' samples.

This clonotype has just a few counts. The V gene is TRBV28, the J gene TRBJ2-1; 12 nucleotides align to TRBD2. The V and J ends lost 4 bases and 7 bases, in that order; junction bases with no gene match: 5. Germline V lookup: CDR1 MDHEN, CDR2 SYDVKM. The CDR3 sequence is 15 residues long. In nucleotides, the CDR3 is TGTGCCAGCAGTTCTACTAGCGGGGGGCGGAATGAGCAGTTCTTC. Its translation is CASSSTSGGRNEQFF.

The V call is TRBV28, the J call TRBJ1-6; possible D gene TRBD1, 5 bases. The germline V and J ends were trimmed by 3 bases and 3 bases, with 9 bases remaining between them. Germline V lookup: CDR1 MDHEN, CDR2 SYDVKM. This CDR3 is 15 amino acids long. Here the CDR3 DNA reads TGTGCCAGCAGTTTGGGGGGGAACTATAATTCACCCCTCCACTTT. Translation: CASSLGGNYNSPLHF. Full variable domain (remainder filled in from reference TRBV28 and TRBJ1-6): DVKVTQSSRYLVKRTGEKVFLECVQDMDHENMFWYRQDPGLGLRLIYFSYDVKMKEKGDIPEGYSVSREKKERFSLILESASTNQTSMYLCASSLGGNYNSPLHFGNGTRLTVT.

This clonotype came up many times. The V gene is TRBV7-2, the J gene TRBJ1-2, with D perhaps TRBD1 (5 bases). CDR3 length equals 13 residues. The V and J ends lost 1 base and 6 bases respectively, with 9 bases between them. CDR1 and CDR2 (germline): SGHTA, FQGNSA. The CDR3 DNA follows: TGTGCCAGCAGCTTAGGCAGGGCCGATGGCTACACCTTC. Translating it yields CASSLGRADGYTF.

This clonotype has just a few counts. V is TRBV7-9 and J is TRBJ2-2, with 15 bases lining up with TRBD2. The V gene's germline CDR1 is SEHNR and CDR2 FQNEAQ (reference sequence). CDR3 size: 17 residues. Unmatched junction bases numbered 5, after V lost 5 bases and J lost 4 bases. CDR3 protein: CASSPLGLAGGTGELFF. As DNA, the CDR3 is TGTGCCAGCAGCCCCCTGGGACTAGCGGGGGGCACCGGGGAGCTGTTTTTT.

Concerning this clonotype itself: A much larger clone is a single base away; this may be a read error. The chain combines TRBV4-1 with TRBJ2-1; D is unclear. The CDR3 extends over 16 amino acids. Germline V gives CDR1 MGHRA, CDR2 YSYEKL. CDR3 sequence (DNA): TGTGCCAGCAGCCAAGACACCGAGAATGAGTACAATGAGCAGTTCTTC. Protein sequence: CASSQDTENEYNEQFF.

This clonotype turned up a few times. V gene TRBV7-8 combines with J gene TRBJ1-1; a possible D gene is TRBD1 (5 bases). V was cut by 5 bases and J by 4 bases, with 11 bases left in between. CDR3 size: 13 residues. CDR1 SGHVS and CDR2 FQNEAQ come from the germline V gene. CDR3 residues: CASSTGGATEAFF. CDR3 in DNA: TGTGCCAGCAGCACAGGTGGGGCCACTGAAGCTTTCTTT.

The chain uses TRBV7-6 and TRBJ2-7, with D possibly called TRBD1 or TRBD2 (5 bases each). The CDR3 runs 14 residues. Germline assignment: CDR1 SGHVS and CDR2 FNYEAQ. Trimming took 5 bases from V and 2 from J, leaving 13 bases between them. DNA for the CDR3: TGTGCCAGCAGCCCCCCCGAGGGGCCCTACGAGCAGTACTTC. Residues: CASSPPEGPYEQYF.

The chain joins TRBV6-6 to TRBJ2-2; the D gene could be TRBD1 or TRBD2 (5 bases each). CDR1 and CDR2 (germline): MNHNY, SVGAGI (reference sequence). Trimming cost V 0 bases and J 12 bases, with 5 bases left between them. CDR3 length: 11 amino acids. CDR3 protein: CASSYSGQLFF. DNA for the CDR3: TGTGCCAGCAGTTACTCGGGACAGCTGTTTTTT.